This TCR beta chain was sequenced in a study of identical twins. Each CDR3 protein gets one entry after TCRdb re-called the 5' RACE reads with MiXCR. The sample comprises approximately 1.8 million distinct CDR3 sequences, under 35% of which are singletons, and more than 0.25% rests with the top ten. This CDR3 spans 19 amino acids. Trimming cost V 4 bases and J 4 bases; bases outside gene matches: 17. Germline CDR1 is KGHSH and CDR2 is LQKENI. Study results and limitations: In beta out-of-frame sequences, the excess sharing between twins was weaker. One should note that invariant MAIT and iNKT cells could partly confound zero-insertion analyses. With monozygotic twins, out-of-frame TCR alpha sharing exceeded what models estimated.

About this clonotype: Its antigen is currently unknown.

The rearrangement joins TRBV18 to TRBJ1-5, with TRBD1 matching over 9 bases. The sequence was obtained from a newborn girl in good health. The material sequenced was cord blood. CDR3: CASSLLPPGTGSPNQPQHF. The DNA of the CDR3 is TGTGCCAGCTCACTACTCCCTCCCGGGACAGGGTCCCCAAATCAGCCCCAGCATTTT.